This T cell receptor (beta chain) stems from a study of Ad26.COV2.S vaccination and SARS-CoV-2 variants. Study-wide context: Administration of Ad26.COV2.S was intramuscular, either once or twice 56 days apart.

Details on this clone: Its antigen is as yet unknown.

Whole-study results and caveats: Spike-specific TCR breadth was greater in vaccine than placebo recipients.

Treatment described: some 20 received Ad26.COV2.S at low or high dose, single or two shots; 5 received placebo; per-sample allocation not given. Samples were taken on day 63 after the first vaccine or placebo injection. Profiling relied on immunoSEQ multiplex PCR, and the TCRdb table lists in-frame clones only, not all of them. The table records 250,000 to 300,000 clones, 80% to 90% of them present only once. The clonotype comes from a person aged 18-60 years who received the Ad26.COV2.S COVID-19 vaccine or a placebo. Sequences were derived from peripheral blood, sampled in a trial of Ad26.COV2.S vaccine versus placebo.

The CDR3 nucleotides read TGCGCCAGCAGCCCTTACGGGACATATAATTCACCCCTCCACTTT. Translating it yields CASSPYGTYNSPLHF. The chain couples TRBV4-1 to TRBJ1-6; D may be TRBD1 (6 bases). Germline V lookup: CDR1 MGHRA, CDR2 YSYEKL. Trimming pared 4 bases from V and 4 bases from J, leaving 11 bases between. The length of the CDR3 is 15 residues.